This entry lists 4 T cell receptor beta chains sequenced from one sample in a study of STAT5B mutations in CD4+ large granular lymphocyte leukemia (dated 2022 in TCRdb). The library came from the immunoSEQ multiplex PCR assay. TCRdb holds this immuneACCESS table with in-frame rearrangements only. Some clones are missing; in checked studies, unresolved V genes explain under half, and the rest has no known cause. Counted in this sample were under 3,500 clones; about four fifths of them appeared once. The top ten constitute 85% to 90% of the sample. The material sequenced was PBMCs. These TCRs come from a woman between 70 and 85 years old with CD4+ T-cell large granular lymphocyte leukemia.

The rearrangement joins TRBV2 to TRBJ1-2, with D maybe TRBD1 (6 bases). Deletions cut 3 bases from V and 4 bases from J, with 9 bases between. The germline V gene encodes CDR1 SNHLY and CDR2 FYNNEI. The CDR3 extends over 13 amino acids. Written as DNA, the CDR3 is TGTGCCAGCAGTGACGGGGGCGCCTATGGCTACACCTTC. This gives the protein CASSDGGAYGYTF.

The chain recombines TRBV28 with TRBJ1-1; the D is unclear. Between the trimmed V and J ends, which lost 7 bases and 2 bases, there was a span of 11 bases. The germline CDR1 and CDR2 sequences are MDHEN and SYDVKM. This CDR3 has 13 residues. This CDR3 reads CASTRPVNTEAFF. The CDR3 coding sequence is TGTGCCAGCACCAGGCCCGTTAACACTGAAGCTTTCTTT. The whole variable domain, remainder taken from reference TRBV28 and TRBJ1-1, is DVKVTQSSRYLVKRTGEKVFLECVQDMDHENMFWYRQDPGLGLRLIYFSYDVKMKEKGDIPEGYSVSREKKERFSLILESASTNQTSMYLCASTRPVNTEAFFGQGTRLTVV.

This clone was counted a single time. This chain connects TRBV9 to TRBJ2-7, with D perhaps matching TRBD1 or TRBD2 (6 bases each). Trimming removed 4 bases at V and 5 bases at J, with 31 bases between. Germline V gene sequence: CDR1 SGDLS, CDR2 YYNGEE. This CDR3 comprises 19 residues. The CDR3 sequence: CASSPNPGLHFGGLHEQYF. CDR3 nucleotide sequence: TGTGCCAGCAGCCCCAACCCGGGACTCCATTTTGGGGGGCTCCACGAGCAGTACTTC.

The chain joins TRBV7-9 to TRBJ2-1, with D perhaps TRBD1 or TRBD2 (6 bases each). The CDR3 sequence is 14 residues long. The germline V and J ends were trimmed by 1 base and 5 bases, with 9 bases remaining between them. Germline CDR1 SEHNR, CDR2 FQNEAQ (reference sequence). CDR3 nucleotide sequence: TGTGCCAGCAGCTTAGTCCGGGGGCACAATGAGCAGTTCTTC. Protein: CASSLVRGHNEQFF.